The 18 T cell receptor beta chains listed next were all sequenced from one sample in a study of OX40 agonist ivuxolimab in advanced cancers. Produced via immunoSEQ multiplex PCR; TCRdb's table is partial and in-frame only. Counted here are tens of thousands of clones, 90% to 95% occurring once; the ten biggest clones make up about 0.32%. The source was CD4+ or CD8+ T cells sorted from blood, collected in a trial of the OX40 agonist ivuxolimab. These receptors all come from an adult with an advanced solid tumor such as melanoma, head and neck, liver or kidney cancer.

J is TRBJ2-5 and V is TRBV7-2; 8 bases fit TRBD2. The CDR3 covers 12 residues. With V trimmed by 8 bases and J by 4 bases, 3 bases remained unmatched. Germline V lookup: CDR1 SGHTA, CDR2 FQGNSA. CDR3 DNA: TGTGCCAGCGGGCGGGAGGCAGAGACCCAGTACTTC. Translation: CASGREAETQYF.

The chain is built from TRBV5-1 and TRBJ2-7, with D possibly being TRBD2 (6 bases). The germline V gene encodes CDR1 SGHRS and CDR2 YFSETQ. Trimming stripped 4 bases from V and 2 bases from J, with 16 bases between. The CDR3 runs 15 residues. The CDR3 is CASSPLAGNTYEQYF. DNA of the CDR3: TGCGCCAGCAGCCCTCTGGCGGGGAACACCTACGAGCAGTACTTC.

This clone was recorded once. This sequence joins TRBV7-9 and TRBJ1-1; 10 positions match TRBD1. The ends lost 2 bases at V and 8 bases at J; junction bases unmatched: 20. The length of the CDR3 is 19 residues. Germline CDR1 reads SEHNR; CDR2 reads FQNEAQ (reference sequence). CDR3 sequence: CASSLSVGLGQGNLLEAFF. The CDR3, as DNA: TGTGCCAGCAGCTTAAGTGTGGGGTTGGGACAGGGGAATCTCCTCGAAGCTTTCTTT.

The genes are TRBV4-3 and TRBJ1-2; no reliable D call. Germline V gene lookup returns CDR1 LGHNA and CDR2 YSLEER. V was shortened by 0 bases and J by 2 bases, with 13 bases between the two germline ends. This CDR3 has 16 amino acids. CDR3 DNA: TGCGCCAGCAGCCAAGATAGGACCTGGAGGAACTATGGCTACACCTTC. The encoded protein is CASSQDRTWRNYGYTF.

A single count supports this clone. The J gene is TRBJ2-2, the V gene TRBV7-8; perhaps D is TRBD1 or TRBD2 (5 bases each). Trimming cost V 5 bases and J 0 bases, with 16 bases left between them. CDR3 length equals 17 residues. Germline values: CDR1 SGHVS, CDR2 FQNEAQ. CDR3 bases: TGTGCCAGCAGCCTCCCTCCAGGGACCGCGAACACCGGGGAGCTGTTTTTT. This translates into CASSLPPGTANTGELFF.

The chain is built from TRBV9 and TRBJ2-3; TRBD2 matches at 10 bases. V lost 0 bases, J lost 2 bases, and 9 bases stayed unmatched. Germline assignment: CDR1 SGDLS and CDR2 YYNGEE. This CDR3 comprises 18 residues. CDR3 loop: CASSVDWLAGANTDTQYF. The CDR3, as DNA: TGTGCCAGCAGCGTAGATTGGCTAGCGGGGGCTAACACAGATACGCAGTATTTT.

This rearrangement joins TRBV21-1 to TRBJ2-1. TRBV21-1 is listed as a pseudogene. The CDR3 contains 16 residues. The CDR3 sequence: CASSKAGGGNYNEQFF. CDR3 nucleotides: TGTGCCAGCAGCAAAGCGGGAGGGGGCAACTACAATGAGCAGTTCTTC.

This chain uses TRBV30 with TRBJ1-4, with D maybe TRBD1 (5 bases). The germline V and J ends were trimmed by 4 bases and 8 bases, with 11 bases remaining between them. The V gene's germline CDR1 is GTSNPN and CDR2 SVGIG (reference sequence). The CDR3 is made up of 12 amino acids. The CDR3 DNA reads as TGTGCCTGGAACAACTGGGGCGAAAAACTGTTTTTT. The encoded protein is CAWNNWGEKLFF.

The V call is TRBV5-1, the J call TRBJ2-7; 7 nucleotides agree with TRBD1. The germline V gene has CDR1 SGHRS and CDR2 YFSETQ. The ends lost 4 bases at V and 2 bases at J; junction bases unmatched: 6. This CDR3 contains 14 residues. CDR3 protein: CASSRGQSTYEQYF. CDR3 DNA: TGCGCCAGCAGCAGGGGACAGTCAACCTACGAGCAGTACTTC.

Only one count was recorded for this clone. The gene calls are TRBV18 and TRBJ1-2; D uncertain. With 2 bases removed from V and 8 bases from J, the gap between germline ends came to 15 bases. Germline CDR1 and CDR2: KGHSH and LQKENI. This CDR3 is 14 amino acids long. CDR3 protein: CASSPGSEIGGYTF. The CDR3 bases are TGTGCCAGCTCACCAGGTTCAGAAATCGGCGGCTACACCTTC. The full variable domain, in which reference TRBV18 and TRBJ1-2 provide the parts outside the CDR3, is NAGVMQNPRHLVRRRGQEARLRCSPMKGHSHVYWYRQLPEEGLKFMVYLQKENIIDESGMPKERFSAEFPKEGPSILRIQQVVRGDSAAYFCASSPGSEIGGYTFGSGTRLTVV.

The rearrangement links TRBV28 to TRBJ1-2, with TRBD1 matching over 9 bases. Per germline, CDR1 MDHEN and CDR2 SYDVKM. V was pared by 2 bases and J by 8 bases, with 3 bases of the junction left unmatched. The CDR3 covers 13 residues. The CDR3 DNA follows: TGTGCCAGCAGTTTAGGACAGGGGCGAGGCTACACCTTC. Translating it yields CASSLGQGRGYTF.

V usage is TRBV7-6 and J usage is TRBJ1-4, with 8 bases identical to TRBD1. The CDR3 runs 14 residues. CDR1 is SGHVS and CDR2 is FNYEAQ in the germline V gene. Trimming cost V 3 bases and J 7 bases; bases outside gene matches: 4. The CDR3 DNA is TGTGCCAGCAGCTTGATGACAGGGGTTGAAAAACTGTTTTTT. Its protein product is CASSLMTGVEKLFF.

The chain combines TRBV28 with TRBJ1-5; 7 bases agree with TRBD1. Unmatched junction bases numbered 14, after V lost 7 bases and J lost 5 bases. The length of the CDR3 is 16 residues. Germline loops: CDR1 MDHEN, CDR2 SYDVKM. The CDR3 DNA is TGTGCCAGCAAATTCGCCTCCGGGACAGCAGATCAGCCCCAGCATTTT. This gives the protein CASKFASGTADQPQHF.

J is TRBJ1-2 and V is TRBV27; D is unclear. The CDR3 runs to 15 residues. V shed 0 bases and J shed 0 bases, with 8 bases lying between them. Germline assignment: CDR1 MNHEY and CDR2 SMNVEV (reference sequence). CDR3 protein: CASSLSRDSNYGYTF. In DNA form, the CDR3 reads TGTGCCAGCAGTTTATCGAGAGACTCTAACTATGGCTACACCTTC.

This chain connects TRBV19 to TRBJ1-2, with D unresolved. Per germline, CDR1 LNHDA and CDR2 SQIVND (reference sequence). Deletions cut 8 bases from V and 2 bases from J, with 9 bases between. The CDR3 runs 12 residues. The CDR3 bases are TGTGCCAGTGAGCCCGGGAACTATGGCTACACCTTC. It encodes CASEPGNYGYTF.

The chain combines TRBV19 with TRBJ2-1; 11 nucleotides match TRBD2. Germline loops: CDR1 LNHDA, CDR2 SQIVND (reference sequence). Trimming removed 3 bases from V and 8 bases from J; junction bases left unmatched: 9. The CDR3 covers 16 residues. CDR3 in DNA: TGTGCCAGTAGTATTAAGCGGACTAGCGGGTACCATGAGCAGTTCTTC. As protein: CASSIKRTSGYHEQFF.

V usage is TRBV19 and J usage is TRBJ1-2; 9 nucleotides align to TRBD1. Germline lookup yields CDR1 LNHDA and CDR2 SQIVND (reference sequence). Trimming removed 9 bases from V and 5 bases from J; junction bases left unmatched: 10. The CDR3 is made up of 14 amino acids. CDR3 DNA sequence: TGTGCCAGCACAGCCGGGACAGGGCCTTATGGCTACACCTTC. Protein: CASTAGTGPYGYTF.

The chain recombines TRBV18 with TRBJ2-1; no clear D. The germline CDR1 and CDR2 sequences are KGHSH and LQKENI. V was cut by 8 bases and J by 10 bases, with 15 bases left in between. The CDR3 contains 12 residues. The CDR3 bases are TGTGCCAGCACACAAAGAGAGGCAGAGCAGTTCTTC. Its protein is CASTQREAEQFF.